A single sample is the source of the 24 T cell receptor beta chains below, sequenced in a study of regulatory and conventional T cells in RAG deficiency. The protocol was immunoSEQ multiplex PCR, while the TCRdb copy is restricted to in-frame clones and leaves out a portion. In the table there are tens of thousands of clones, 75% to 90% of which are singletons. The sorted conventional CD4+ T cells were CD25-low and CD127-high, with genomic DNA sequenced. These same data were also listed under a study on regulatory T cells. That paper states: The PCR used 52 TRBV and 13 TRBJ primers.

Material: CD4+ effector T cells sorted from blood. All receptors come from a human donor in good health.

The chain joins TRBV7-9 to TRBJ2-1; the match to TRBD2 covers 10 bases. The CDR3 has 17 residues. The V gene end was trimmed by 0 bases and the J gene end by 9 bases; junction bases not matched to a gene: 11. CDR1 is SEHNR, CDR2 FQNEAQ, per germline (reference sequence). CDR3 sequence reads: CASSLAITASGGGEQFF. The CDR3, as DNA: TGTGCCAGCAGCTTAGCGATCACGGCTAGCGGGGGAGGTGAGCAGTTCTTC.

The V call is TRBV5-8, the J call TRBJ2-3, with 7 bases lining up with TRBD2. J was trimmed by 5 bases and V by 0 bases; bases with no gene match: 3. In germline, CDR1 is SGHTS, CDR2 YDEGEE. This CDR3 is built from 14 residues. In nucleotides, the CDR3 is TGTGCCAGCAGCTTGGATGGGAGGGGAGATACGCAGTATTTT. As protein: CASSLDGRGDTQYF. Full variable domain (remainder filled in from reference TRBV5-8 and TRBJ2-3): EAGVTQSPTHLIKTRGQQATLRCSPISGHTSVYWYQQALGLGLQFLLWYDEGEERNRGNFPPRFSGRQFPNYSSELNVNALELEDSALYLCASSLDGRGDTQYFGPGTRLTVL.

A single count supports this clone. The chain uses TRBV6-5 and TRBJ1-1, with D tentatively TRBD1 (5 bases). From germline, CDR1 is MNHEY and CDR2 SVGAGI. The V and J ends lost 2 bases and 4 bases respectively, with 11 bases between them. The CDR3 covers 14 residues. The CDR3 here is CASSYVVGGTEAFF. The CDR3 coding sequence is TGTGCCAGCAGTTACGTGGTTGGGGGCACTGAAGCTTTCTTT.

The gene calls are TRBV12-5 and TRBJ2-5, with 11 bases fitting TRBD1. The CDR3 sequence is 15 residues long. J gave up 5 bases and V 5 bases, and 7 bases lay outside the gene matches. Germline lookup yields CDR1 LGHNT and CDR2 FRNRAP. In nucleotides, the CDR3 is TGTGCTAGTGGTCCAGGACAGGGGGCCTTTGAGACCCAGTACTTC. The encoded protein is CASGPGQGAFETQYF.

J is TRBJ2-1 and V is TRBV5-6; possibly TRBD2 for D (5 bases). There are 15 residues in the CDR3. Germline CDR1 is SGHDT and CDR2 is YYEEEE. Trimming took off 0 bases at V and 1 base at J, with 8 bases between the two ends. The CDR3 DNA follows: TGTGCCAGCAGCTTGGCACTAGGATCCTACAATGAGCAGTTCTTC. Residues: CASSLALGSYNEQFF.

The V call is TRBV7-3, the J call TRBJ1-1; D uncertain. Trimming shortened V by 5 bases and J by 0 bases, and 13 bases separated the two germline ends. This CDR3 region has 15 residues. Looked up from germline, CDR1 is SGHTA and CDR2 is FQGTGA. The CDR3 is CASSPAGEVNTEAFF. The CDR3, as DNA: TGTGCCAGCAGCCCCGCCGGTGAGGTGAACACTGAAGCTTTCTTT. Together with reference TRBV7-3 and TRBJ1-1, the CDR3 gives the full variable domain: GAGVSQTPSNKVTEKGKYVELRCDPISGHTALYWYRQSLGQGPEFLIYFQGTGAADDSGLPNDRFFAVRPEGSVSTLKIQRTERGDSAVYLCASSPAGEVNTEAFFGQGTRLTVV.

The gene calls are TRBV4-1 and TRBJ2-5; possibly TRBD1 or TRBD2 for D (5 bases each). This CDR3 region has 15 residues. Trimming shortened V by 2 bases and J by 4 bases, and 14 bases separated the two germline ends. CDR1 and CDR2 (germline): MGHRA, YSYEKL. Written as DNA, the CDR3 is TGCGCCAGCAGCCAATTGGGGACCCTAGGAGAGACCCAGTACTTC. Translated: CASSQLGTLGETQYF.

The chain employs TRBV6-4 and TRBJ2-3; 8 bases map to TRBD2. The germline gives CDR1 MRHNA, CDR2 SNTAGT. The V segment lost 2 bases and the J segment 1 base; nucleotides outside the gene matches: 5. The CDR3 totals 16 residues. In nucleotides, the CDR3 is TGTGCCAGCAGTGACCTAAGCGGGGGAGGCACAGATACGCAGTATTTT. This translates into CASSDLSGGGTDTQYF.

With respect to this clone: Additional DNA sequences in this sample encode the identical CDR3. The V and J genes are TRBV15 and TRBJ2-7, with TRBD1 matching over 10 bases. CDR3 length: 15 residues. V trimming: 3 bases; J trimming: 1 base; junction bases outside the gene matches: 3. Germline V lookup: CDR1 LNHNV, CDR2 YYDKDF (reference sequence). The CDR3 here is CATSRGDRGSYEQYF. DNA for the CDR3: TGTGCCACCAGCAGGGGGGACAGGGGATCCTACGAGCAGTACTTC.

The rearrangement uses TRBV5-6 and TRBJ2-7, with D perhaps TRBD1 (6 bases). Germline V CDR1 and CDR2: SGHDT, YYEEEE. CDR3 length: 13 amino acids. Trimming shortened V by 4 bases and J by 4 bases, and 12 bases separated the two germline ends. CDR3 in amino acids: CASSGQFFYEQYF. Written as DNA, the CDR3 is TGTGCCAGCAGCGGACAGTTTTTTTACGAGCAGTACTTC.

This rearrangement joins TRBV6-1 to TRBJ2-1, with 7 bases identical to TRBD2. With V trimmed by 0 bases and J by 9 bases, 5 bases remained unmatched. CDR1 is MNHNS and CDR2 is SASEGT in the germline V gene. The length of the CDR3 is 14 residues. DNA for the CDR3: TGTGCCAGCAGTGAAGCGGGGGGGGAAGGTGAGCAGTTCTTC. Protein: CASSEAGGEGEQFF.

The chain has TRBV19 and TRBJ2-7; 9 nucleotides align to TRBD1. J gave up 3 bases and V 1 base, and 7 bases lay outside the gene matches. Germline V gene lookup returns CDR1 LNHDA and CDR2 SQIVND (reference sequence). The CDR3 is made up of 16 amino acids. DNA of the CDR3: TGTGCCAGTAGTATAGCACCGGGACAGGGATTCTACGAGCAGTACTTC. Translation: CASSIAPGQGFYEQYF.

This clone turned up a few times. The chain combines TRBV5-6 with TRBJ1-5, with D hard to call. Germline CDR1 and CDR2: SGHDT and YYEEEE. V was pared by 0 bases and J by 1 base, with 8 bases between. The CDR3 is 15 amino acids. DNA of the CDR3: TGTGCCAGCAGCTTGGCCGCGGGGAGCAATCAGCCCCAGCATTTT. It specifies CASSLAAGSNQPQHF.

The chain couples TRBV6-5 to TRBJ1-5; unclear D gene. The CDR3 is made up of 13 amino acids. Trimming stripped 6 bases from V and 0 bases from J, with 6 bases between. Germline V CDR1 and CDR2: MNHEY, SVGAGI. CDR3 DNA sequence: TGTGCCAGCAGGAGAAATAGCAATCAGCCCCAGCATTTT. Residues: CASRRNSNQPQHF.

The chain joins TRBV19 to TRBJ1-2; D is perhaps TRBD1 (5 bases). This CDR3 comprises 13 residues. V gave up 6 bases and J gave up 7 bases, with 15 bases separating them. Germline lookup yields CDR1 LNHDA and CDR2 SQIVND (reference sequence). As DNA, the CDR3 is TGTGCCAGTAGCCATAACACGGGGCCTGGCTACACCTTC. Translated, it gives CASSHNTGPGYTF.

This rearrangement joins TRBV6-1 to TRBJ2-7, with D possibly being TRBD1 (5 bases). The CDR3 consists of 14 residues. Germline V lookup: CDR1 MNHNS, CDR2 SASEGT. V was pared by 1 base and J by 3 bases, with 10 bases between. CDR3 sequence (DNA): TGTGCCAGCAGTGAAGACCAGGGAATCTACGAGCAGTACTTC. Translated: CASSEDQGIYEQYF.

The V and J genes are TRBV18 and TRBJ2-5; no definite D call. This CDR3 contains 13 residues. Germline loops: CDR1 KGHSH, CDR2 LQKENI. Trimming cost V 6 bases and J 3 bases, with 11 bases left between them. The CDR3 DNA reads as TGTGCCAGCTCGACCGTGGCAGAAGAGACCCAGTACTTC. Its translation is CASSTVAEETQYF.

The V call is TRBV7-9, the J call TRBJ2-5; D is possibly TRBD1 (5 bases). Trimming took 5 bases from V and 2 from J, leaving 12 bases between them. Germline V gene data show CDR1 as SEHNR and CDR2 as FQNEAQ (reference sequence). The CDR3 contains 14 residues. CDR3 nucleotides: TGTGCCAGCAGCCCCTCAGGGCGGCAAGAGACCCAGTACTTC. This translates into CASSPSGRQETQYF.

The V and J genes are TRBV13 and TRBJ2-7; 9 nucleotides align to TRBD1. The V segment lost 5 bases and the J segment 5 bases; nucleotides outside the gene matches: 13. The CDR3 is 16 amino acids. CDR1 is PRHDT, CDR2 FYEKMQ, per germline (reference sequence). Here the CDR3 reads CASSLRPGQGRNEQYF. The CDR3, as DNA: TGTGCCAGCAGCCTTAGACCGGGACAGGGCCGAAACGAGCAGTACTTC.

The gene calls are TRBV6-1 and TRBJ1-1, with 7 bases identical to TRBD1. The CDR3 extends over 14 amino acids. J gave up 4 bases and V 4 bases, and 6 bases lay outside the gene matches. CDR1 MNHNS and CDR2 SASEGT come from the germline V gene. CDR3 sequence reads: CASSVRGTVTEAFF. The CDR3 DNA reads as TGTGCCAGCAGTGTCCGCGGGACAGTCACTGAAGCTTTCTTT.

This clone has only a few counts. J is TRBJ1-3 and V is TRBV6-1; maybe TRBD1 (5 bases). Trimming removed 3 bases from V and 0 bases from J, with 12 bases in between. The CDR3 spans 16 residues. CDR1 is MNHNS and CDR2 is SASEGT in the germline V gene. The CDR3 sequence is CASSERRDLSGNTIYF. The CDR3, as DNA: TGTGCCAGCAGTGAGCGAAGGGACCTCTCTGGAAACACCATATATTTT.

The chain links TRBV6-5 to TRBJ1-3; D unclear. CDR1 and CDR2 from the germline V gene are MNHEY and SVGAGI. There are 13 residues in the CDR3. Trimming left V 6 bases short and J 6 bases short, with 12 bases between. The CDR3 DNA sequence: TGTGCCAGCAGACCCGGAGCGGAAAACACCATATATTTT. Residues: CASRPGAENTIYF.

This sequence joins TRBV14 and TRBJ1-2; D perhaps matches TRBD1 (5 bases). Germline CDR1 and CDR2: SGHDN and FVKESK. Trimming cost V 5 bases and J 8 bases, with 15 bases left between them. The length of the CDR3 is 13 residues. The CDR3 spells CASSGARGRGYTF. CDR3 DNA sequence: TGTGCCAGCAGCGGGGCACGGGGGAGAGGCTACACCTTC. The entire variable domain, with the rest obtained from reference TRBV14 and TRBJ1-2, is as follows: EAGVTQFPSHSVIEKGQTVTLRCDPISGHDNLYWYRRVMGKEIKFLLHFVKESKQDESGMPNNRFLAERTGGTYSTLKVQPAELEDSGVYFCASSGARGRGYTFGSGTRLTVV.

This clone turned up a few times. This chain connects TRBV5-4 to TRBJ1-1; D is perhaps TRBD1 (6 bases). V lost 4 bases and J 5 bases, leaving 12 bases between the germline ends. This CDR3 comprises 13 residues. Germline assignment: CDR1 SGHNT and CDR2 YYREEE (reference sequence). The CDR3 spells CASSRGGRTEAFF. Here the CDR3 DNA reads TGTGCCAGCAGCAGGGGGGGACGGACTGAAGCTTTCTTT.